The 26 T cell receptor beta chains listed next were all sequenced from one sample in a study of T cells in Graves' hyperthyroidism and ophthalmopathy (dated by TCRdb to about 2019). The method behind the library was multiplex PCR. The instrument was an Illumina HiSeq 2000. TCR beta CDR3 regions were amplified from RNA transcripts. The first round of RT-PCR for the TCR CDR3 was performed with the HTBI primer set and the Qiagen OneStep RT-PCR kit. TCRdb applied fastp at Q25 and MiXCR to the public reads, then kept only in-frame beta chains. Identical CDR3 proteins give one entry, which carries the most common genes and DNA. In all, the sample holds hundreds of thousands of distinct CDR3 sequences, and more than 30% of those were seen once. Over 8% of the sample is taken by the ten largest. The specimen was blood. These receptors came from a man younger than 35 with Graves' hyperthyroidism.

This clonotype appeared a single time. The V and J genes are TRBV2 and TRBJ2-3; no reliable D call. The CDR3 consists of 12 residues. Germline values: CDR1 SNHLY, CDR2 FYNNEI. Trimming removed 6 bases at V and 5 bases at J, with 9 bases between. The CDR3 region is CASSRTQDTQYF. In DNA, the CDR3 is TGTGCCAGCAGCCGGACCCAAGATACGCAGTATTTT.

The chain recombines TRBV25-1 with TRBJ2-3, with a weak D call TRBD1 (5 bases). The germline CDR1 and CDR2 sequences are MGHDK and SYGVNS. The CDR3 loop spans 12 amino acids. V lost 7 bases and J 6 bases, leaving 11 bases between the germline ends. The CDR3 sequence: CASNQGWDTQYF. Written as DNA, the CDR3 is TGTGCCAGCAACCAGGGATGGGATACGCAGTATTTT.

This clonotype was detected only a few times. The chain links TRBV5-1 to TRBJ2-5; tentatively, D is TRBD1 (6 bases). Germline V CDR1 and CDR2: SGHRS, YFSETQ. Trimming cost V 4 bases and J 5 bases, with 18 bases left between them. The CDR3 runs to 15 residues. The CDR3 DNA reads as TGCGCCAGCAGCGACGGGACGTCTAGGGGGGAGACCCAGTACTTC. Its protein is CASSDGTSRGETQYF.

This clonotype was seen many times. The chain links TRBV10-3 to TRBJ2-5; TRBD1 matches 9 bases. CDR3 size: 16 residues. Per germline, CDR1 ENHRY and CDR2 SYGVKD. Trimming removed 2 bases from V and 5 bases from J; junction bases left unmatched: 9. CDR3 bases: TGTGCCATCAGTGAGGGAGCGACAGGGGGTTTGGAGACCCAGTACTTC. Translating it yields CAISEGATGGLETQYF.

This clonotype was counted many times. This chain joins TRBV14 and TRBJ1-5; 7 nucleotides align to TRBD1. V shed 10 bases and J 1 base; nucleotides not matched to a gene: 7. Germline loops: CDR1 SGHDN, CDR2 FVKESK. The CDR3 totals 14 residues. CDR3 DNA: TGTGCCACCGGACAGGAGATAAGCAATCAGCCCCAGCATTTT. Its protein is CATGQEISNQPQHF.

Worth noting for this clonotype: A junction end diverges from the germline sequence, so it may reflect a read error. The V call is TRBV10-3, the J call TRBJ2-7, with D possibly called TRBD1 or TRBD2 (5 bases each). The germline CDR1 and CDR2 sequences are ENHRY and SYGVKD. The CDR3 runs 15 residues. The CDR3 sequence: CASSTTGTASYEQYF. DNA of the CDR3: TGTGCCAGCAGTACGACCGGGACGGCGTCCTACGAGCAGTACTTC.

The V and J genes are TRBV2 and TRBJ1-1; 7 nucleotides agree with TRBD1. After removal of 5 bases from V and 11 bases from J, the junction contained 5 bases not matched to a gene. The CDR3 totals 11 residues. Looked up from germline, CDR1 is SNHLY and CDR2 is FYNNEI. Here the CDR3 reads CASSYRGQAFF. The CDR3 DNA reads as TGTGCCAGCAGTTACAGGGGCCAGGCTTTCTTT. The full variable domain, in which reference TRBV2 and TRBJ1-1 provide the parts outside the CDR3, is EPEVTQTPSHQVTQMGQEVILRCVPISNHLYFYWYRQILGQKVEFLVSFYNNEISEKSEIFDDQFSVERPDGSNFTLKIRSTKLEDSAMYFCASSYRGQAFFGQGTRLTVV.

This clonotype was recorded a few times. The rearrangement uses TRBV5-1 and TRBJ2-2; TRBD2 matches at 7 bases. Germline trimming cut 4 bases from V and 4 bases from J; bases unmatched to any gene: 4. This CDR3 has 14 amino acids. Germline values: CDR1 SGHRS, CDR2 YFSETQ. The CDR3 DNA reads TGCGCCAGCAGCGGGGGGGACGCCACCGGGGAGCTGTTTTTT. Translating gives CASSGGDATGELFF.

As concerns this clonotype: This CDR3 fails to terminate in the conserved phenylalanine or tryptophan, so it likely reflects a read error. Because the CDR3's place on the DNA is in doubt, the DNA is left out and the CDR3 is given as listed by TCRdb. The V and J genes are TRBV2 and TRBJ2-6. Ends included, the CDR3 has 9 residues. Germline CDR1 and CDR2: SNHLY and FYNNEI. The CDR3 sequence is CASSEAGRR.

This chain uses TRBV7-8 with TRBJ2-7; possible D gene TRBD2, 5 bases. Trimming left V 8 bases short and J 2 bases short, with 16 bases between. The CDR3 consists of 14 residues. CDR1 and CDR2 (germline): SGHVS, FQNEAQ. In DNA form, the CDR3 reads TGTGCCAGCTTGGGGAGATCAGGCCCCTACGAGCAGTACTTC. It encodes CASLGRSGPYEQYF.

At least ten counts were recorded for this clonotype. The chain links TRBV15 to TRBJ1-1, with TRBD1 as a possible D gene (5 bases). Trimming removed 0 bases from V and 5 bases from J, with 10 bases in between. CDR1 is LNHNV and CDR2 is YYDKDF in the germline V gene (reference sequence). CDR3 length: 14 amino acids. The CDR3 nucleotides read TGTGCCACCAGCAGAGATCACGGGGGTACTGAAGCTTTCTTT. This translates into CATSRDHGGTEAFF.

This clonotype was seen just once. The chain employs TRBV6-5 and TRBJ1-1, with 7 nucleotides matching TRBD1. The length of the CDR3 is 15 residues. The junction had 9 bases not matched to a gene; V was cut back by 2 bases and J by 6 bases. CDR1 is MNHEY, CDR2 SVGAGI, per germline. The DNA of the CDR3 is TGTGCCAGCAGTTACAAGGGGGCGAGTAGCGCTGAAGCTTTCTTT. Translating gives CASSYKGASSAEAFF.

The J gene is TRBJ2-2, the V gene TRBV20-1; 8 nucleotides line up with TRBD2. In germline, CDR1 is DFQATT, CDR2 SNEGSKA (reference sequence). Trimming took 3 bases from V and 6 from J; bases not matched to a gene: 9. CDR3 length: 15 residues. In DNA, the CDR3 is TGCAGTGCTAGTTGGGAAACGGGAGGGCCCGGGGAGCTGTTTTTT. This codes for CSASWETGGPGELFF.

This clonotype was seen at least ten times. The rearrangement links TRBV29-1 to TRBJ2-2; D is unresolved. Germline V CDR1 and CDR2: SQVTM, ANQGSEA. Deletions cut 1 base from V and 6 bases from J, with 0 bases between. This CDR3 has 10 amino acids. The CDR3 DNA reads TGCAGCGTTGAAGCCGGGGAGCTGTTTTTT. It codes for CSVEAGELFF.

CDR3 in amino acids: CASSLIATNTEAFF. The CDR3 nucleotides read TGTGCCAGCAGCTTAATAGCTACGAACACTGAAGCTTTCTTT. The genes are TRBV7-9 and TRBJ1-1; no clear D gene. CDR3 length: 14 residues. Trimming removed 2 bases from V and 1 base from J, with 8 bases in between. Germline CDR1 reads SEHNR; CDR2 reads FQNEAQ (reference sequence).

Remarks on this clonotype: Its ends do not fully match the called genes, so a read error is possible. The genes are TRBV7-2 and TRBJ1-5, with D perhaps TRBD1 (5 bases). The CDR3 extends over 14 amino acids. Germline V gives CDR1 SGHTA, CDR2 FQGNSA. The CDR3 loop is CASSPRVSNQPQHF. Written as DNA, the CDR3 is TGCGCCAGCAGCCCCAGGGTAAGCAATCAGCCCCAGCATTTT.

A word on this clonotype: A much bigger clone sits one base away, suggesting this may be a read error. The rearrangement uses TRBV7-2 and TRBJ1-4; TRBD1 aligns across 8 bases. Germline values: CDR1 SGHTA, CDR2 FQGNSA. The CDR3 spans 15 residues. The CDR3 sequence is CANSLAGTGTKKLFF. DNA of the CDR3: TGTGCCAACAGCTTAGCTGGGACAGGAACGAAAAAACTGTTTTTT.

This clonotype showed up just a few times. V is TRBV5-1 and J is TRBJ2-5, with 11 bases matching TRBD2. The CDR3 extends over 16 amino acids. Germline loops: CDR1 SGHRS, CDR2 YFSETQ. V lost 4 bases, J lost 1 base, and 6 bases stayed unmatched. The CDR3 DNA sequence: TGCGCCAGCAGCCCCCTGACTAGCGGGATCCAAGAGACCCAGTACTTC. Translation gives CASSPLTSGIQETQYF.

In regard to this clonotype: A much larger clone lies a single base off, so this may be a read error. The chain couples TRBV20-1 to TRBJ2-5; 8 bases map to TRBD2. Germline CDR1 and CDR2: DFQATT and SNEGSKA (reference sequence). CDR3 length: 17 amino acids. J lost 5 bases, V lost 0 bases, and 14 bases had no gene match. The CDR3 loop reads CSARDLIGGDEGETQYF. The CDR3 DNA sequence: TGCAGTGCTAGAGATCTGATCGGGGGGGATGAAGGGGAGACCCAGTACTTC.

The V call is TRBV7-9, the J call TRBJ1-4; possible D gene TRBD1, 6 bases. V was shortened by 6 bases and J by 10 bases, with 18 bases between the two germline ends. There are 14 residues in the CDR3. Germline values: CDR1 SEHNR, CDR2 FQNEAQ (reference sequence). The CDR3 loop is CASSFSGTMGKLFF. CDR3 DNA: TGTGCCAGCAGTTTCTCCGGGACAATGGGAAAACTGTTTTTT.

This clonotype was recorded a few times. The J gene is TRBJ1-2, the V gene TRBV5-1, with TRBD1 matching 8 bases. Germline V gene lookup returns CDR1 SGHRS and CDR2 YFSETQ. With V trimmed by 3 bases and J by 2 bases, 6 bases remained unmatched. The CDR3 contains 15 residues. In DNA form, the CDR3 reads TGCGCCAGCAGCTCGGTGACAGGGGCCAACTATGGCTACACCTTC. Encoded protein: CASSSVTGANYGYTF.

The rearrangement links TRBV2 to TRBJ1-1; possibly TRBD1 for D (6 bases). The length of the CDR3 is 15 residues. The V gene's germline CDR1 is SNHLY and CDR2 FYNNEI. With 4 bases removed from V and 1 base from J, the gap between germline ends came to 13 bases. CDR3 nucleotide sequence: TGTGCCAGCAGTGCATACAGGGCGGGGAACACTGAAGCTTTCTTT. Translated: CASSAYRAGNTEAFF. Drawing the rest from reference TRBV2 and TRBJ1-1, the complete variable domain is EPEVTQTPSHQVTQMGQEVILRCVPISNHLYFYWYRQILGQKVEFLVSFYNNEISEKSEIFDDQFSVERPDGSNFTLKIRSTKLEDSAMYFCASSAYRAGNTEAFFGQGTRLTVV.

This clonotype was found many times. V gene TRBV9 combines with J gene TRBJ1-2; the D gene is possibly TRBD1 (5 bases). Germline-derived CDR1 and CDR2 are SGDLS and YYNGEE. CDR3 length: 13 amino acids. Trimming cost V 5 bases and J 1 base, with 9 bases left between them. The CDR3 region is CASSPRDNYGYTF. Here the CDR3 DNA reads TGTGCCAGCAGTCCCAGGGATAACTATGGCTACACCTTC.

The chain links TRBV5-8 to TRBJ1-2; 7 bases agree with TRBD1. After removal of 6 bases from V and 2 bases from J, the junction contained 7 bases not matched to a gene. This CDR3 contains 14 residues. Germline loops: CDR1 SGHTS, CDR2 YDEGEE. CDR3 sequence: CASTLPGQNYGYTF. For the CDR3, the DNA is TGTGCCAGCACCCTACCGGGACAGAACTATGGCTACACCTTC.

Points on this clonotype: This may arise from a read error, as a much more abundant clone is one base away. The gene calls are TRBV29-1 and TRBJ2-7, with TRBD1 matching over 8 bases. Trimming cost V 3 bases and J 6 bases; bases outside gene matches: 4. The length of the CDR3 is 12 residues. The germline gives CDR1 SQVTM, CDR2 ANQGSEA. The CDR3 DNA reads TGCAGCGTTGAGTGTGACAGGGGCGAGCAGTACTTC. Amino acids: CSVECDRGEQYF.

Ten or more counts support this clonotype. The chain recombines TRBV19 with TRBJ1-1, with TRBD1 as a possible D gene (6 bases). This CDR3 spans 12 amino acids. CDR1 is LNHDA and CDR2 is SQIVND in the germline V gene (reference sequence). The V gene lost 7 bases and the J gene lost 5 bases, with 11 bases spanning the gap. This CDR3 reads CASTTGRTEAFF. The CDR3 DNA reads TGTGCCAGTACCACAGGGAGGACTGAAGCTTTCTTT. The entire variable domain, with the rest obtained from reference TRBV19 and TRBJ1-1, is as follows: DGGITQSPKYLFRKEGQNVTLSCEQNLNHDAMYWYRQDPGQGLRLIYYSQIVNDFQKGDIAEGYSVSREKKESFPLTVTSAQKNPTAFYLCASTTGRTEAFFGQGTRLTVV.